Below, one T cell receptor beta chain is given with its context. This entry is derived from a study of shared clonotypes between healthy human individuals. Some clones are missing from TCRdb's copy, which holds only in-frame ones; the method was immunoSEQ multiplex PCR. The data contain 2 million to 3 million clones, under 95% of them singletons. The clonotype originates from a man in his late teens or twenties in good health. Some clones in this sample may be carry-over from other donors' samples. The sequenced sample consisted of naive CD4+ T cells from PBMCs. Subset denoted: CD45RA+ positively selected.

The CDR3 region has the DNA TGTGCCAGCAGTTTTCTTGTGGGACTAGCGGGAGACAATGAGCAGTTCTTC. Translating it yields CASSFLVGLAGDNEQFF. The chain recombines TRBV28 with TRBJ2-1; TRBD2 aligns across 14 bases. The trim removed 3 bases at V and 5 bases at J, leaving 6 bases unmatched. The germline V gene has CDR1 MDHEN and CDR2 SYDVKM. This CDR3 comprises 17 residues.